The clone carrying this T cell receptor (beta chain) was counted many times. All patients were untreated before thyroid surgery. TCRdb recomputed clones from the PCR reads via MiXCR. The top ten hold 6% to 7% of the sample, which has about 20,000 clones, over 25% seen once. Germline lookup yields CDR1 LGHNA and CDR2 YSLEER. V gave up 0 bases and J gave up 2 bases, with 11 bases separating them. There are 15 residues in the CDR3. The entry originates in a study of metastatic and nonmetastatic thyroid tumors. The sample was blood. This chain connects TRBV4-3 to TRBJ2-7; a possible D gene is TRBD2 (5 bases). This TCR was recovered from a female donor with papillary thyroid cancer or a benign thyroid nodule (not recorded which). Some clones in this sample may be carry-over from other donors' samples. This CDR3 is CASSQESGEPYEQYF. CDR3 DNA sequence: TGCGCCAGCAGCCAAGAATCTGGGGAGCCCTACGAGCAGTACTTC.